Listed below are T cell receptor beta chains from one sample, sequenced in a study of early T cells in non-severe SARS-CoV-2 infection. MiXCR, applied by TCRdb to the 5' RACE reads, yields one record per CDR3 protein. The sample gives about 83,000 distinct CDR3 sequences, roughly an eighth of which show up once; about 7% is in the top ten. Specimen: whole blood. The receptor source for this set is an adult who was a healthcare worker with PCR-confirmed SARS-CoV-2 infection or an uninfected control (not recorded which). Each CDR3 is given with its conserved first and last residue. Each record gives: V gene, clone size, D gene, J gene, CDR3 protein, CDR3 DNA. A D gene is named only where the DNA matches it firmly. Clone size appears in some rows only: once, few, many, or a class for an expanded clone.

V gene: TRBV19
clone size: many
D gene: .
J gene: TRBJ2-1
CDR3 protein: CASSTGYSYNEQFF
CDR3 DNA: TGTGCCAGTAGTACGGGATACTCCTACAATGAGCAGTTCTTC

V gene: TRBV20-1
clone size: many
D gene: .
J gene: TRBJ1-2
CDR3 protein: CSAMGDFYGYTF
CDR3 DNA: TGCAGTGCTATGGGAGACTTTTATGGCTACACCTTC

V gene: TRBV7-2
clone size: .
D gene: .
J gene: TRBJ2-5
CDR3 protein: CASSRGTEETQYF
CDR3 DNA: TGTGCCAGCAGCCGAGGGACTGAAGAGACCCAGTACTTC

V gene: TRBV6-1
clone size: many
D gene: TRBD1
J gene: TRBJ1-5
CDR3 protein: CASIYHIQGAGQPQHF
CDR3 DNA: TGTGCCAGCATCTATCACATTCAGGGGGCGGGTCAGCCCCAGCATTTT

V gene: TRBV20-1
clone size: many
D gene: .
J gene: TRBJ1-1
CDR3 protein: CSARDPGNTEAFF
CDR3 DNA: TGCAGTGCTAGAGATCCCGGGAACACTGAAGCTTTCTTT

V gene: TRBV20-1
clone size: .
D gene: .
J gene: TRBJ1-5
CDR3 protein: CSASIGAGQPQHF
CDR3 DNA: TGCAGTGCTAGTATTGGGGCCGGTCAGCCCCAGCATTTT

V gene: TRBV21-1
clone size: few
D gene: .
J gene: TRBJ1-5
CDR3 protein: CASSRNTFWTGSRPQHF
CDR3 DNA: TGTGCCAGCAGCAGAAACACCTTTTGGACAGGCTCCAGGCCCCAGCATTTT

V gene: TRBV29-1
clone size: many
D gene: TRBD2
J gene: TRBJ2-5
CDR3 protein: CSVEGGGRAKETQYF
CDR3 DNA: TGCAGCGTTGAAGGTGGCGGGAGGGCCAAAGAGACCCAGTACTTC

V gene: TRBV7-9
clone size: few
D gene: TRBD2
J gene: TRBJ2-7
CDR3 protein: CASSLALAGGFYEQYF
CDR3 DNA: TGTGCCAGCAGCTTAGCGCTAGCGGGAGGGTTCTACGAGCAGTACTTC

V gene: TRBV4-1
clone size: many
D gene: .
J gene: TRBJ1-1
CDR3 protein: CASGKDGSNTEAFF
CDR3 DNA: TGCGCCAGCGGGAAGGACGGATCGAACACTGAAGCTTTCTTT

V gene: TRBV29-1
clone size: few
D gene: TRBD1
J gene: TRBJ2-2
CDR3 protein: CSVKSDRDTGELFF
CDR3 DNA: TGCAGCGTCAAAAGTGACAGGGACACCGGGGAGCTGTTTTTT

V gene: TRBV10-2
clone size: once
D gene: .
J gene: TRBJ1-2
CDR3 protein: CASSPADNYGYTF
CDR3 DNA: TGCGCCAGCAGCCCAGCAGACAACTATGGCTACACCTTC

V gene: TRBV11-2
clone size: many
D gene: .
J gene: TRBJ2-7
CDR3 protein: CASSLSRDGYEQYF
CDR3 DNA: TGTGCCAGCAGCTTGTCCCGGGACGGCTACGAGCAGTACTTC

V gene: TRBV7-2
clone size: .
D gene: .
J gene: TRBJ1-1
CDR3 protein: CASSFAGANTEAFF
CDR3 DNA: TGTGCCAGCAGCTTTGCAGGTGCGAACACTGAAGCTTTCTTT

V gene: TRBV12-3/TRBV12-4
clone size: few
D gene: TRBD1
J gene: TRBJ1-6
CDR3 protein: CASTSRDRAPNSPLHF
CDR3 DNA: TGTGCCAGCACCTCCAGGGACAGGGCCCCTAATTCACCCCTCCACTTT

V gene: TRBV20-1
clone size: many
D gene: .
J gene: TRBJ2-7
CDR3 protein: CSAVRDADGEQYF
CDR3 DNA: TGCAGTGCTGTCCGGGACGCTGACGGCGAGCAGTACTTC

V gene: TRBV19
clone size: .
D gene: .
J gene: TRBJ2-2
CDR3 protein: CASSIAGSDTGELFF
CDR3 DNA: TGTGCCAGTAGTATAGCGGGGTCGGACACCGGGGAGCTGTTTTTT

V gene: TRBV9
clone size: .
D gene: .
J gene: TRBJ2-3
CDR3 protein: CASSVGSTDTQYF
CDR3 DNA: TGTGCCAGCAGCGTAGGTAGCACAGATACGCAGTATTTT

V gene: TRBV18
clone size: .
D gene: TRBD2
J gene: TRBJ2-1
CDR3 protein: CASSPRKGGTSDEQFF
CDR3 DNA: TGTGCCAGCTCACCACGGAAGGGAGGGACTAGCGATGAGCAGTTCTTC

V gene: TRBV5-6
clone size: .
D gene: TRBD1
J gene: TRBJ1-2
CDR3 protein: CASSGGQLYGYTF
CDR3 DNA: TGTGCCAGCAGCGGGGGACAGCTCTATGGCTACACCTTC

V gene: TRBV6-6
clone size: .
D gene: .
J gene: TRBJ2-7
CDR3 protein: CASSSPGSREQYF
CDR3 DNA: TGTGCCAGCAGTTCCCCCGGGTCCCGGGAGCAGTACTTC

V gene: TRBV4-3
clone size: few
D gene: TRBD2
J gene: TRBJ2-2
CDR3 protein: CASSQEALAVLNTGELFF
CDR3 DNA: TGCGCCAGCAGCCAAGAGGCACTAGCGGTCCTGAACACCGGGGAGCTGTTTTTT

V gene: TRBV30
clone size: .
D gene: .
J gene: TRBJ1-5
CDR3 protein: CAWSVLRGSNQPQHF
CDR3 DNA: TGTGCCTGGAGTGTACTCAGGGGAAGCAATCAGCCCCAGCATTTT

V gene: TRBV6-2/TRBV6-3
clone size: many
D gene: .
J gene: TRBJ2-7
CDR3 protein: CASSIHEQYF
CDR3 DNA: TGTGCCAGCAGTATCCACGAGCAGTACTTC

V gene: TRBV9
clone size: .
D gene: .
J gene: TRBJ1-2
CDR3 protein: CASSVAGRNYGYTF
CDR3 DNA: TGTGCCAGCAGCGTAGCGGGAAGGAACTATGGCTACACCTTC

V gene: TRBV7-2
clone size: few
D gene: .
J gene: TRBJ2-7
CDR3 protein: CASSAGLGSYEQYF
CDR3 DNA: TGTGCCAGCAGCGCCGGATTGGGCTCCTACGAGCAGTACTTC

V gene: TRBV24-1
clone size: few
D gene: TRBD2
J gene: TRBJ2-1
CDR3 protein: CATKREYEQFF
CDR3 DNA: TGTGCCACCAAGCGGGAGTATGAGCAGTTCTTC